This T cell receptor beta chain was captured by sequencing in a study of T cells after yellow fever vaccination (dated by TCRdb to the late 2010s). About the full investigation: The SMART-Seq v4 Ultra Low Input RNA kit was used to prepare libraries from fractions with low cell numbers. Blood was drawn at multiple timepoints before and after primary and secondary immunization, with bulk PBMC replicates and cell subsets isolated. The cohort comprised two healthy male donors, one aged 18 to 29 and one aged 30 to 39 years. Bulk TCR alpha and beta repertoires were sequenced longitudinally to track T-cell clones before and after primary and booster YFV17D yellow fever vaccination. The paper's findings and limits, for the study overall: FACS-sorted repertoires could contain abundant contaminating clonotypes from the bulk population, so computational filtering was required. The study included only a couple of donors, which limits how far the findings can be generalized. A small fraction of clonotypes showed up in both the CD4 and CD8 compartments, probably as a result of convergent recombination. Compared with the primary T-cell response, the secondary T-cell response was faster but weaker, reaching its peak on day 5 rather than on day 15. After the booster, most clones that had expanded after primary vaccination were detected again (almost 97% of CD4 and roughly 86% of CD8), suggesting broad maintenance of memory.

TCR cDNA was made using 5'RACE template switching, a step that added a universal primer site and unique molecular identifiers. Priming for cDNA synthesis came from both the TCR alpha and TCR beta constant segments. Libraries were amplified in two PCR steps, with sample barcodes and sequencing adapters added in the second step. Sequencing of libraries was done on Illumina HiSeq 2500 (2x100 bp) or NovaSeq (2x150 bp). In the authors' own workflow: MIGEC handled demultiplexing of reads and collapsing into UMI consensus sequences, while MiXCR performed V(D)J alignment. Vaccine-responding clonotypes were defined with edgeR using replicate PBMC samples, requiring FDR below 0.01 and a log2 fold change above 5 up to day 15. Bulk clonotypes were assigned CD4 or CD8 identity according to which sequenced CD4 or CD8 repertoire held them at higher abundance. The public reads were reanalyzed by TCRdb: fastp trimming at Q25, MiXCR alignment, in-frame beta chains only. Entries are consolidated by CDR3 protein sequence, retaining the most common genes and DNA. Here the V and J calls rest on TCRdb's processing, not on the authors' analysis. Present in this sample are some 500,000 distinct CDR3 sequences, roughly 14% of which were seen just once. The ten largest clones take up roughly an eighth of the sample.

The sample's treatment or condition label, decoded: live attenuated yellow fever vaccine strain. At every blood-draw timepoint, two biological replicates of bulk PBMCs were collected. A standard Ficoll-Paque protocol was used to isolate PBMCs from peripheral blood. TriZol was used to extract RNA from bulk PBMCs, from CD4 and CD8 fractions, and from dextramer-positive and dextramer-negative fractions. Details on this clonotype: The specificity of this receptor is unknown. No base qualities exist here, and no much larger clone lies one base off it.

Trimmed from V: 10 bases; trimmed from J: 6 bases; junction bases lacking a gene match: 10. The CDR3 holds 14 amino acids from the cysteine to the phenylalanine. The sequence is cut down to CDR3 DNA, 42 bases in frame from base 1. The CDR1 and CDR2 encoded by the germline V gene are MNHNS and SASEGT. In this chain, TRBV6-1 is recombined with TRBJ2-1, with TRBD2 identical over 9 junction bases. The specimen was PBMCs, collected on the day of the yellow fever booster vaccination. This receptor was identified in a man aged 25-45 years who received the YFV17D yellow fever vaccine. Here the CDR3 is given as CATSISGSINEQFF. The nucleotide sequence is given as TGTGCCACCTCGATTAGCGGGAGCATCAATGAGCAGTTCTTC.